Listed here are 2 T cell receptor beta chains from one sample, sequenced in a study of T-cell reconstitution after alpha-beta-depleted transplantation in children (dated by TCRdb to between 2015 and 2016). The receptor library was made with PCR. This sample was sequenced with an Illumina HiSeq 2500. TCR library preparation used molecular barcoding, with unique molecular identifiers applied to normalize quantification of the TCRbeta repertoire. TCRdb ran its own pipeline on the public reads, namely fastp trimming at Q25 and MiXCR clone calling, and kept in-frame beta chains. Entries are consolidated by CDR3 protein sequence, retaining the most common genes and DNA. This sample has fewer than 550,000 distinct CDR3 sequences in its table, and over 9.5% of those were observed once. About 15% of the sample goes to the ten largest clones. Per the publication, the treatment or condition label means: allogeneic hematopoietic cell transplantation with graft depleted of TCRalphabeta T cells and CD19 B cells.

The material was PBMCs, mostly from graft donor cells, obtained 180 days after TCRalphabeta/CD19-depleted stem cell transplant. The receptors were sampled from a female patient between 2 and 15 years old who had a stem cell transplant for aplastic anemia, so the T cells may come from the graft donor.

The table lists this clonotype with a few counts. The gene calls are TRBV11-3 and TRBJ1-4; TRBD1 might be the D (6 bases). Germline lookup yields CDR1 SGHNT and CDR2 YENEEA. CDR3 length equals 16 residues. The V gene lost 6 bases and the J gene lost 3 bases, with 17 bases spanning the gap. The CDR3, as DNA: TGTGCCAGCAGTTATCAACAGGGTCTCCCTAATGAAAAACTGTTTTTT. Its translation: CASSYQQGLPNEKLFF.

The rearrangement links TRBV5-1 to TRBJ1-5, with 10 positions matching TRBD1. Unmatched junction bases numbered 6, after V lost 4 bases and J lost 2 bases. Germline loops: CDR1 SGHRS, CDR2 YFSETQ. CDR3 length: 16 amino acids. The CDR3 DNA reads TGCGCCAGCAGCCGGACCGGGACAGGGGGCAATCAGCCCCAGCATTTT. As protein: CASSRTGTGGNQPQHF.